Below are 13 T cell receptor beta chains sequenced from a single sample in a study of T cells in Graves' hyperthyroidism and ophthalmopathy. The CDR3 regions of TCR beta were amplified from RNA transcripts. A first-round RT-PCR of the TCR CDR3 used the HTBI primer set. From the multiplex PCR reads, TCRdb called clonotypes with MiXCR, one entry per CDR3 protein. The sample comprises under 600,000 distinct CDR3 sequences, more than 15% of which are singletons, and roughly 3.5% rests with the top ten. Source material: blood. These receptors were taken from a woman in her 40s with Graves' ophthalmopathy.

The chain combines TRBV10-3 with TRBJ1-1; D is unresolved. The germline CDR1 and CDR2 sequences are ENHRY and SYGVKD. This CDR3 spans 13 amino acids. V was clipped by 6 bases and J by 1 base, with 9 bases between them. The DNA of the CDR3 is TGTGCCATCAGCGAGCAAAGGAACACTGAAGCTTTCTTT. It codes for CAISEQRNTEAFF.

The CDR3 DNA reads TGTGCCAGCAGCTTAGGGGGGCTAGGGAATCAGCCCCAGCATTTT. Translation: CASSLGGLGNQPQHF. The chain recombines TRBV7-9 with TRBJ1-5, with a tentative D call TRBD1 (6 bases). The V gene's germline CDR1 is SEHNR and CDR2 FQNEAQ (reference sequence). V was trimmed by 1 base and J by 4 bases, leaving 11 bases between them. The CDR3 is 15 residues long.

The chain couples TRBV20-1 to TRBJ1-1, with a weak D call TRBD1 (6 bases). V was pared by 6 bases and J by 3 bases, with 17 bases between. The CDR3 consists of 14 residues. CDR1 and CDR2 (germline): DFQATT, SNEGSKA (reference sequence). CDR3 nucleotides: TGCAGTGCGAGAAAACAGGGAGTCGACACTGAAGCTTTCTTT. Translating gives CSARKQGVDTEAFF.

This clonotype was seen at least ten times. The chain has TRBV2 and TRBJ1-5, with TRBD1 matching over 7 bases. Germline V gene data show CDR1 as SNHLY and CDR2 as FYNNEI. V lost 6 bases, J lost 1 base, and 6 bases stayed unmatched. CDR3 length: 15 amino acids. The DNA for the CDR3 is TGTGCCAGCAGGGATACAGGGGTAAGCAATCAGCCCCAGCATTTT. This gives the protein CASRDTGVSNQPQHF.

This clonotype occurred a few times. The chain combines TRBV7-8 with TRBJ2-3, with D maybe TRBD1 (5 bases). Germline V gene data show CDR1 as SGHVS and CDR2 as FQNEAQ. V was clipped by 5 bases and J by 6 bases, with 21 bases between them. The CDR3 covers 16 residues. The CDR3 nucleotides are TGTGCCAGCAGCCGCCGGGCCAGGGCATTAGGCGATACGCAGTATTTT. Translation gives CASSRRARALGDTQYF.

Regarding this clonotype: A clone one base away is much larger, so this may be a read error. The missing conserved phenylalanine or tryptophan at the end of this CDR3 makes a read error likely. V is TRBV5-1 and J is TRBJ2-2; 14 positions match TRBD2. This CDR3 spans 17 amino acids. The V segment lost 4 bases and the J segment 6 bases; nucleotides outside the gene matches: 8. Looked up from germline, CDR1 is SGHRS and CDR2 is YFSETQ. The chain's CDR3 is CASSIGLAGGEAGELFL. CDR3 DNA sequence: TGCGCCAGCAGCATTGGACTAGCGGGAGGTGAAGCCGGGGAGCTGTTTCTT.

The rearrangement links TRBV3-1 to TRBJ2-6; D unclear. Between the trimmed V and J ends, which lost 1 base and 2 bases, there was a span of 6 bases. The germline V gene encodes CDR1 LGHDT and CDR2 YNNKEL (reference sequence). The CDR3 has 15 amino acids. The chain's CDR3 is CASSQGWAGANVLTF. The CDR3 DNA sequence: TGTGCCAGCAGCCAAGGATGGGCTGGGGCCAACGTCCTGACTTTC.

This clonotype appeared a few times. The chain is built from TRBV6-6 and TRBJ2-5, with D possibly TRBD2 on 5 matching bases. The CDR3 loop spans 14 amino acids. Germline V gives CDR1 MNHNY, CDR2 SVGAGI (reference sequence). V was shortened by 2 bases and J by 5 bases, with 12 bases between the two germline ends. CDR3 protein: CASSYGRAGETQYF. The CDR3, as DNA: TGTGCCAGCAGTTACGGGCGGGCCGGGGAGACCCAGTACTTC.

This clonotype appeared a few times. The CDR3, as DNA: TGTGCCATGGGACAGGGGGACAGCTCTGGAAACACCATATATTTT. This codes for CAMGQGDSSGNTIYF. This chain uses TRBV10-3 with TRBJ1-3, with 11 bases matching TRBD1. V was pared by 9 bases and J by 0 bases, with 4 bases of the junction left unmatched. The CDR3 covers 15 residues. CDR1 is ENHRY, CDR2 SYGVKD, per germline.

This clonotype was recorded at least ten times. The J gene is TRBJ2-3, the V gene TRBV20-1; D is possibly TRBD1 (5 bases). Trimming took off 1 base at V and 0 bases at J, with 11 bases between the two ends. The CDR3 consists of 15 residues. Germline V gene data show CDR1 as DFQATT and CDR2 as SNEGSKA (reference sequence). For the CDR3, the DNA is TGCAGTGCTAGAGGGTGGGGCCTTAGCACAGATACGCAGTATTTT. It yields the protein CSARGWGLSTDTQYF.

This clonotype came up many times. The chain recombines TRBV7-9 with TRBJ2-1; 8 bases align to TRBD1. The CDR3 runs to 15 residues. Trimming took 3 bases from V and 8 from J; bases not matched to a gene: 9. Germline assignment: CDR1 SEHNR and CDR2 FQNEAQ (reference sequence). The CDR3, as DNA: TGTGCCAGCAGCTTGAGGCAGGGGGCTTTGGATGAGCAGTTCTTC. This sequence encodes CASSLRQGALDEQFF.

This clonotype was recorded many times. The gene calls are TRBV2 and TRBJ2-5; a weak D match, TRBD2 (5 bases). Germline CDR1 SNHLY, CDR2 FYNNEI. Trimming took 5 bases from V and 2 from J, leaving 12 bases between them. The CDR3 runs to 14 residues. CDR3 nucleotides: TGTGCCAGCAGTACACAGAGACTACAAGAGACCCAGTACTTC. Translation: CASSTQRLQETQYF.

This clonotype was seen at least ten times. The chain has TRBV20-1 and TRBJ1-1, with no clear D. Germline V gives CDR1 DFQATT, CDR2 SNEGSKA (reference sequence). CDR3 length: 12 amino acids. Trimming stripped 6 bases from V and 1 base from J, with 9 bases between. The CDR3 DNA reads TGCAGTGCGACGGGATCGAACACTGAAGCTTTCTTT. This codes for CSATGSNTEAFF.